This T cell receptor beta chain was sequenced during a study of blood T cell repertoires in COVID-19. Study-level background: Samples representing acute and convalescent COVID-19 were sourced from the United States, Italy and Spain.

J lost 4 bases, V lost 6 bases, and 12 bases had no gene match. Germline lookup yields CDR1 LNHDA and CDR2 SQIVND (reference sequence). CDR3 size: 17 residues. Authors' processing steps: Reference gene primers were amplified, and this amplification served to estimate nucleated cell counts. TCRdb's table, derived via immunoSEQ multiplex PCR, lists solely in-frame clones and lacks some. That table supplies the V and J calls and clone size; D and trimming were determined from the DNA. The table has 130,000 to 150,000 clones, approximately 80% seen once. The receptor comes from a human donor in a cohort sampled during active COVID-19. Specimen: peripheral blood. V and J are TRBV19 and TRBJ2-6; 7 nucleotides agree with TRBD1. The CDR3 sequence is CASRSHRGANGANVLTF. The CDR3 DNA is TGTGCCAGTAGAAGTCACAGGGGCGCAAACGGGGCCAACGTCCTGACTTTC.